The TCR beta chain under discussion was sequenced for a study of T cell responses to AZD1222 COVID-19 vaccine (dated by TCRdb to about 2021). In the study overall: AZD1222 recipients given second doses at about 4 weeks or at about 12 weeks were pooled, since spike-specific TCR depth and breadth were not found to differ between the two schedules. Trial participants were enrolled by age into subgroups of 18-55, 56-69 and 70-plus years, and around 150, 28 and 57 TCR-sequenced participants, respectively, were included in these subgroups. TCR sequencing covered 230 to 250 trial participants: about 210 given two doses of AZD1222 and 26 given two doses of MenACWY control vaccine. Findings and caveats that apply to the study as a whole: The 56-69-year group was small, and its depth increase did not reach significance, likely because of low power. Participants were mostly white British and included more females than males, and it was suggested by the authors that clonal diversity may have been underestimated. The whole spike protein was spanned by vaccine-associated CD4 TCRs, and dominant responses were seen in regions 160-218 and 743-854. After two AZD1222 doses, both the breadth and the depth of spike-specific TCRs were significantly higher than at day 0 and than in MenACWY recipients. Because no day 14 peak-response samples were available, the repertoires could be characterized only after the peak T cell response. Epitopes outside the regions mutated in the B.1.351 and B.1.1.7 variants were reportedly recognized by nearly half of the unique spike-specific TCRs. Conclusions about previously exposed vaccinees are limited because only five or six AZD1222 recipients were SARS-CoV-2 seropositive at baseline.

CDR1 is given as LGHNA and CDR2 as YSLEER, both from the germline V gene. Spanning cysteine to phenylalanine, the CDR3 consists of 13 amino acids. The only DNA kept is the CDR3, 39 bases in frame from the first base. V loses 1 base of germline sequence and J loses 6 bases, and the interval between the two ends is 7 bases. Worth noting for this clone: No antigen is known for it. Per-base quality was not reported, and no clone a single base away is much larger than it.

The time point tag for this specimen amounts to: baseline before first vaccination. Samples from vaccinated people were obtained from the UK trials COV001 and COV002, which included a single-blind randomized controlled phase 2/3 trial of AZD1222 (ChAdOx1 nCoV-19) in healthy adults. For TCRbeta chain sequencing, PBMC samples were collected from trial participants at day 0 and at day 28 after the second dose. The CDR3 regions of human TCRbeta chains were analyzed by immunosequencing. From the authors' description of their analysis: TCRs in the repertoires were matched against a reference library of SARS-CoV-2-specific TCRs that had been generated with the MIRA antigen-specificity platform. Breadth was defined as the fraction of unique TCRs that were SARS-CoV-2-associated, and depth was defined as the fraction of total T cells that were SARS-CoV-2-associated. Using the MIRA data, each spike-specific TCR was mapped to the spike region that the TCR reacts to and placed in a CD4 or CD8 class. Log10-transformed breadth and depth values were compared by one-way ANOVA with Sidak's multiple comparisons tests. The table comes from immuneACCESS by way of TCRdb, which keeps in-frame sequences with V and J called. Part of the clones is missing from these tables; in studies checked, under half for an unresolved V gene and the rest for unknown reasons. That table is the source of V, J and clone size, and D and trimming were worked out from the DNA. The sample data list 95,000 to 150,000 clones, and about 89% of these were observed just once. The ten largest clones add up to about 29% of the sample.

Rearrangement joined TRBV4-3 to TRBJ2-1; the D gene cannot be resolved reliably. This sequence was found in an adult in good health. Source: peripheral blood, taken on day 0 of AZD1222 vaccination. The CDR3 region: CASSQVQANEQFF. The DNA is TGCGCCAGCAGCCAAGTCCAGGCCAATGAGCAGTTCTTC.